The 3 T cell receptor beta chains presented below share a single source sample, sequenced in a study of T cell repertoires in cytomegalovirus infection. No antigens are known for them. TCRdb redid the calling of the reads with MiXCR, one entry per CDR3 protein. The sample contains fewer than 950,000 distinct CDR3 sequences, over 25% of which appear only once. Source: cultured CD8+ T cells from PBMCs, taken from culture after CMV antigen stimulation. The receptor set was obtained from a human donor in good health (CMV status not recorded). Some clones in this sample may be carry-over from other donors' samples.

This chain's CDR3 is CASSLGQGRRTEAFF. Here the CDR3 DNA reads TGTGCCAGCAGCTTAGGCCAGGGGAGGAGGACTGAAGCTTTCTTT. This chain connects TRBV13 to TRBJ1-1; D perhaps matches TRBD1 (6 bases). V lost 0 bases to trimming and J lost 5 bases, with 13 bases between them. CDR1 PRHDT and CDR2 FYEKMQ come from the germline V gene (reference sequence). The CDR3 runs 15 residues.

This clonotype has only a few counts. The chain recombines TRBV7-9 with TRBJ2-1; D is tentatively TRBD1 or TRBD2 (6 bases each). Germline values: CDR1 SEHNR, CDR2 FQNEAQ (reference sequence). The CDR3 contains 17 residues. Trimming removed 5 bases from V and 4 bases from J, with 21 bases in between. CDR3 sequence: CASSAIPSGGSYNEQFF. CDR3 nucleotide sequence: TGTGCCAGCAGCGCGATTCCGTCCGGGGGCTCTTACAATGAGCAGTTCTTC.

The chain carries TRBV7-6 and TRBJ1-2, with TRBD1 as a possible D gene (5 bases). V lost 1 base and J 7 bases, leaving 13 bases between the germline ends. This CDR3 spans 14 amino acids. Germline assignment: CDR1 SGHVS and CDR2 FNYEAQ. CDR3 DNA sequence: TGTGCCAGCAGCTTAGGGGGACCGCGGGTTGGCTACACCTTC. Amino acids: CASSLGGPRVGYTF.